The 17 T cell receptor beta chains reported below all come from one sample, sequenced in a study of blood T cells in healthy people across ages. The authors ran a second PCR of 7 to 11 cycles using a sample-barcoded 5' primer and a J-beta primer mix. TCRdb used MiXCR to reprocess the 5' RACE reads, holding one entry per CDR3 protein. Among 270,000 or so distinct CDR3 sequences listed, 27% were seen once. The specimen was blood. The receptors derive from a woman aged 70-85 years in good health.

This chain connects TRBV9 to TRBJ2-7; D perhaps matches TRBD2 (6 bases). Germline values: CDR1 SGDLS, CDR2 YYNGEE. The CDR3 contains 14 residues. V was pared by 4 bases and J by 0 bases, with 11 bases between. CDR3 in DNA: TGTGCCAGCAGCTACCGGGACTCCTCCTACGAGCAGTACTTC. This sequence encodes CASSYRDSSYEQYF.

The rearrangement links TRBV7-2 to TRBJ2-2; 13 bases line up with TRBD2. Losses at the gene ends were 5 bases for V and 6 bases for J; bases not matched to a gene: 9. The CDR3 loop spans 17 amino acids. Germline assignment: CDR1 SGHTA and CDR2 FQGNSA. As DNA, the CDR3 is TGTGCCAGCAGCCCCATGGGACTAGCGGGATTGGCCGGGGAGCTGTTTTTT. It is translated as CASSPMGLAGLAGELFF.

The chain uses TRBV12-3 or TRBV12-4 and TRBJ1-1, with D perhaps TRBD1 (6 bases). This CDR3 is 14 amino acids long. The germline V and J ends were trimmed by 2 bases and 1 base, with 8 bases remaining between them. The CDR3 reads CASSLQGRNTEAFF. The CDR3 DNA reads TGTGCCAGCAGTTTACAGGGGCGGAACACTGAAGCTTTCTTT.

This clonotype was detected a few times. The V gene is TRBV2, the J gene TRBJ2-1; D is ambiguous. This CDR3 contains 14 residues. The germline CDR1 and CDR2 sequences are SNHLY and FYNNEI. V was trimmed by 2 bases and J by 2 bases, leaving 7 bases between them. The CDR3 protein is CASSESRTYNEQFF. The CDR3 nucleotides are TGTGCCAGCAGTGAAAGCAGGACCTACAATGAGCAGTTCTTC.

This clonotype was recorded many times. The chain combines TRBV3-1 with TRBJ1-4, with 7 bases that match TRBD1. In germline, CDR1 is LGHDT, CDR2 YNNKEL (reference sequence). The V segment lost 9 bases and the J segment 4 bases; nucleotides outside the gene matches: 8. The CDR3 is 14 residues long. The CDR3 loop is CASASGTVNEKLFF. CDR3 nucleotides: TGTGCCAGTGCCTCCGGGACAGTTAATGAAAAACTGTTTTTT.

Only a few counts were recorded for this clonotype. J is TRBJ2-3 and V is TRBV5-1; 8 bases are shared with TRBD2. With 5 bases clipped from V and 4 bases from J, the junction kept 12 bases outside the gene matches. Germline loops: CDR1 SGHRS, CDR2 YFSETQ. The length of the CDR3 is 16 residues. Here the CDR3 reads CASRKTSLAGADTQYF. CDR3 nucleotide sequence: TGCGCCAGCAGAAAGACCTCCCTAGCGGGCGCAGATACGCAGTATTTT.

This rearrangement joins TRBV7-2 to TRBJ2-5; 8 nucleotides align to TRBD2. The CDR3 runs to 16 residues. Germline CDR1 reads SGHTA; CDR2 reads FQGNSA. The V segment lost 3 bases and the J segment 1 base; nucleotides outside the gene matches: 7. This CDR3 reads CASSFGLAVIQETQYF. Written as DNA, the CDR3 is TGTGCCAGCAGCTTCGGACTAGCCGTGATCCAAGAGACCCAGTACTTC.

This CDR3 is CASSLGATTYNEQFF. The CDR3 DNA is TGCGCCAGCAGCTTGGGGGCAACGACCTACAATGAGCAGTTCTTC. This rearrangement joins TRBV5-1 to TRBJ2-1; D uncertain. V lost 0 bases and J lost 2, with 9 bases in between. CDR1 is SGHRS and CDR2 is YFSETQ in the germline V gene. This CDR3 comprises 15 residues.

There are a few counts of this clonotype. This chain uses TRBV6-5 with TRBJ2-1; 7 bases fit TRBD1. After removal of 2 bases from V and 0 bases from J, the junction contained 1 base not matched to a gene. Germline V gene data show CDR1 as MNHEY and CDR2 as SVGAGI. The CDR3 runs 15 residues. CDR3 coding DNA: TGTGCCAGCAGTTACAGGGACAGCTCCTACAATGAGCAGTTCTTC. It yields the protein CASSYRDSSYNEQFF.

This clonotype was observed many times. The genes are TRBV9 and TRBJ1-6; D is unclear. The length of the CDR3 is 14 residues. Trimming shortened V by 0 bases and J by 7 bases, and 8 bases separated the two germline ends. CDR1 SGDLS and CDR2 YYNGEE come from the germline V gene. The CDR3 region has the DNA TGTGCCAGCAGCGTAGACACGGCCAATTCACCCCTCCACTTT. Protein sequence: CASSVDTANSPLHF.

The V call is TRBV25-1, the J call TRBJ1-1; TRBD1 is a possible D gene (6 bases). V was trimmed by 4 bases and J by 7 bases, leaving 16 bases between them. There are 14 residues in the CDR3. CDR1 is MGHDK, CDR2 SYGVNS, per germline. The CDR3 DNA is TGTGCCAGCAGTGCCCCAACAGGGACCCTTGAAGCTTTCTTT. The encoded protein is CASSAPTGTLEAFF.

The chain combines TRBV20-1 with TRBJ2-5, with 7 bases fitting TRBD2. The CDR3 totals 20 residues. V lost 3 bases and J lost 2; bases outside the gene matches: 24. CDR1 and CDR2 (germline): DFQATT, SNEGSKA (reference sequence). DNA for the CDR3: TGCAGTGCTAGGGGCTTTCGGGGGGATGACCAGGACACAGATCAAGAGACCCAGTACTTC. This encodes CSARGFRGDDQDTDQETQYF.

This chain joins TRBV5-1 and TRBJ2-5; D unclear. Gene TRBJ2-1 matches the end of the DNA better, so the J call may be wrong. CDR1 and CDR2 from the germline V gene are SGHRS and YFSETQ. This CDR3 region has 16 residues. CDR3: CASSLRQPSVPGEQFF. CDR3 bases: TGCGCCAGCAGCTTGCGGCAGCCGAGTGTCCCAGGTGAGCAGTTCTTC.

This clonotype has only a few counts. V and J are TRBV7-9 and TRBJ2-5; 10 nucleotides match TRBD2. CDR1 is SEHNR, CDR2 FQNEAQ, per germline (reference sequence). V trimming: 5 bases; J trimming: 2 bases; junction bases outside the gene matches: 8. This CDR3 comprises 16 residues. CDR3 nucleotides: TGTGCCAGCAGCCCCGCCGGGACTAGCGCGCAAGAGACCCAGTACTTC. As protein: CASSPAGTSAQETQYF.

This clonotype appeared a few times. This sequence joins TRBV20-1 and TRBJ2-1; 7 bases agree with TRBD2. The CDR3 is 17 amino acids. Trimming removed 2 bases from V and 4 bases from J; junction bases left unmatched: 14. CDR1 is DFQATT, CDR2 SNEGSKA, per germline (reference sequence). Here the CDR3 reads CSARPLDLGGVYNEQFF. The CDR3 DNA is TGCAGTGCTAGACCCTTGGACCTGGGGGGGGTTTACAATGAGCAGTTCTTC.

The rearrangement links TRBV7-9 to TRBJ1-1, with unresolved D. The CDR3 is made up of 15 amino acids. Per germline, CDR1 SEHNR and CDR2 FQNEAQ (reference sequence). V lost 1 base and J 3 bases, leaving 12 bases between the germline ends. CDR3 bases: TGTGCCAGCAGCTTAGTCGCCGTTCTGGACACTGAAGCTTTCTTT. The encoded protein is CASSLVAVLDTEAFF.

This chain connects TRBV20-1 to TRBJ2-7; no firm D call. The CDR3 length is 15 residues. Germline CDR1 reads DFQATT; CDR2 reads SNEGSKA (reference sequence). V was clipped by 3 bases and J by 0 bases, with 15 bases between them. The DNA for the CDR3 is TGCAGTGCTAGCCCATGGCCACCTAACTCCTACGAGCAGTACGTC. Translated, it gives CSASPWPPNSYEQYV.